The entry below gives a single T cell receptor (beta chain) sequence along with its context. The CDR3 is made up of 16 amino acids. Trimming removed 2 bases at V and 2 bases at J, with 13 bases between. CDR1 LGHDT and CDR2 YNNKEL come from the germline V gene (reference sequence). Residents of approximately 25 US areas, aged roughly 18 to 89 years, made up the participants. This entry comes from a study of blood T cell repertoires in COVID-19. Only in-frame clones appear in the TCRdb table, and some are missing; sequencing was by immunoSEQ multiplex PCR. Among fewer than 350,000 clones, roughly 85% were seen once, and the ten largest hold approximately 1.9%.

The origin of this receptor is a woman aged 25 to 39 who had been exposed to COVID-19. The rearrangement links TRBV3-1 (or the pseudogene TRBV3-2) to TRBJ1-5; D not resolved. The sequenced sample was PBMCs or T cells enriched from blood (not recorded which). CDR3 coding DNA: TGTGCCAGCAGCCAAAATCTCTGTAGCTGCAATCAGCCCCAGCATTTT. This encodes CASSQNLCSCNQPQHF.